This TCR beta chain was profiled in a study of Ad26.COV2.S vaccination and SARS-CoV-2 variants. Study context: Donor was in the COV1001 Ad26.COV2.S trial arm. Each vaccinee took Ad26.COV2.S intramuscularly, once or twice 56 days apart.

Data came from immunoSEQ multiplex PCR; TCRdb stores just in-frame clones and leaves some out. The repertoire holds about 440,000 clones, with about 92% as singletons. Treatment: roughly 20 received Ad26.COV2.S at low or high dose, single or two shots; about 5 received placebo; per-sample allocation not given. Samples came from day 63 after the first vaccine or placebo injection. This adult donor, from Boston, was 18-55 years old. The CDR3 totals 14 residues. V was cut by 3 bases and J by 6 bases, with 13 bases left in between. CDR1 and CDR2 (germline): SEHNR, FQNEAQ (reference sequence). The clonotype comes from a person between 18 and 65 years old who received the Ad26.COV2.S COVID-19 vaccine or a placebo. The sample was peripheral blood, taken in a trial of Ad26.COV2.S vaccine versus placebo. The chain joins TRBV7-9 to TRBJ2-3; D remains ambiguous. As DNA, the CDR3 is TGTGCCAGCAGCTTCGGCGCGGTTGATGATACGCAGTATTTT. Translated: CASSFGAVDDTQYF.